This entry describes one T cell receptor beta chain. Its antigen is not identified. The data belong to a study of lymphopenia after photon versus proton radiotherapy. The CDR3 contains 18 residues. The V end lost 0 bases, the J end lost 0 bases, and 15 bases lay between the germline ends. Germline V lookup: CDR1 LGHNA, CDR2 YSLEER. Notes on the study in general: Proton therapy kept repertoires fairly stable, unlike photons, which gained effector/memory cells.

Generated by immunoSEQ multiplex PCR, the TCRdb table keeps only in-frame clones and is missing some. This table has around 27,000 clones, about nine tenths appearing once. The receptor was isolated from a woman aged 45-60 years with cholangiocarcinoma. The genes are TRBV4-3 and TRBJ1-3; D call uncertain. This sample comprised peripheral blood, obtained from a patient treated with photon-based radiotherapy. Here the CDR3 DNA reads TGCGCCAGCAGCCAAGAAAGGATTACGGGCTACTCTGGAAACACCATATATTTT. Translation gives CASSQERITGYSGNTIYF.